The TCR beta chain described here comes from a study of T cell responses to AZD1222 COVID-19 vaccine. This clone was seen only a few times. Antigen: not known. Measured with immunoSEQ multiplex PCR; TCRdb has only the in-frame clones, and not every one. The repertoire holds tens of thousands of clones, approximately 90% seen once, with over 4.5% in the top ten. General study results and limits: CD4 TCRs associated with vaccination spanned spike, dominating at 160-218 and 743-854. Mostly white British, mostly female donors; authors suggested clonal diversity may be underestimated. Spike-specific TCR breadth and depth rose after two AZD1222 doses. None of the repertoires were sampled until the peak T cell response had passed.

V gave up 0 bases and J gave up 4 bases, with 4 bases separating them. Germline assignment: CDR1 SGHDN and CDR2 FVKESK. The CDR3 totals 12 residues. The sequence was obtained from an adult in good health. This specimen was peripheral blood, taken on day 0 of AZD1222 vaccination. This chain links TRBV14 with TRBJ2-7; D gene unclear. CDR3 DNA sequence: TGTGCCAGCAGCCAAGATCTATACGAGCAGTACTTC. This encodes CASSQDLYEQYF.